This TCR beta chain was obtained from a study of resident and recirculating memory T cells in vitiligo. Data came from immunoSEQ multiplex PCR; TCRdb stores just in-frame clones and leaves some out. The sample records about 76,000 clones, roughly 94% being singletons. The CDR3 totals 18 residues. Sequencing was performed on blood. The rearrangement joins TRBV21-1 to TRBJ1-4. TRBV21-1 is labeled a pseudogene. The sequence derives from a male donor with vitiligo. The CDR3 DNA is TGTGCCAGCAGCAAAGGTGGGGATGATCGGGATAGTAATGAAAAACTGTTTTTT. As protein: CASSKGGDDRDSNEKLFF.